A single sample is the source of the 19 T cell receptor beta chains below, sequenced in a study of identical twins. TCRdb itself ran the 5' RACE reads through MiXCR, one entry per CDR3 protein. The table includes around 670,000 distinct CDR3 sequences, roughly 6.2% detected once. Sequencing was performed on naive T cells sorted from blood. The receptors derive from a man between 18 and 29 years old in good health.

This clonotype was seen many times. The CDR3 DNA follows: TGCAGTGCTAGAGATAGTAGTCTAGCGGGAACAGATACGCAGTATTTT. Translated: CSARDSSLAGTDTQYF. The V gene is TRBV20-1, the J gene TRBJ2-3, with 9 bases lining up with TRBD2. Germline CDR1 is DFQATT and CDR2 is SNEGSKA (reference sequence). J lost 3 bases, V lost 0 bases, and 7 bases had no gene match. The CDR3 is made up of 16 amino acids.

The chain uses TRBV30 and TRBJ1-4; D is unclear. This CDR3 comprises 13 residues. V lost 4 bases, J lost 3 bases, and 9 bases lay in between. The germline V gene encodes CDR1 GTSNPN and CDR2 SVGIG (reference sequence). The CDR3 loop is CAWTGSSNEKLFF. The DNA of the CDR3 is TGTGCCTGGACGGGCTCGTCTAATGAAAAACTGTTTTTT.

Many counts were recorded for this clonotype. CDR3: CASSYPWTGSTDTQYF. DNA for the CDR3: TGTGCCAGCAGTTACCCCTGGACAGGGTCGACAGATACGCAGTATTTT. The V and J genes are TRBV6-5 and TRBJ2-3; TRBD1 agrees at 8 bases. The J segment lost 3 bases and the V segment lost 2 bases, leaving 7 bases of the junction unmatched. Germline V gives CDR1 MNHEY, CDR2 SVGAGI. The CDR3 loop spans 16 amino acids.

The rearrangement uses TRBV30 and TRBJ2-2, with D perhaps TRBD1 or TRBD2 (7 bases each). CDR1 GTSNPN and CDR2 SVGIG come from the germline V gene (reference sequence). V lost 8 bases to trimming and J lost 5 bases, with 24 bases between them. The CDR3 is 16 amino acids. The CDR3 protein is CAQGGDKGADTGELFF. CDR3 nucleotides: TGTGCCCAGGGGGGGGATAAGGGGGCCGATACCGGGGAGCTGTTTTTT.

This clonotype has a count of ten or more. This chain links TRBV12-3 or TRBV12-4 with TRBJ1-3; the match to TRBD1 covers 7 bases. There are 18 residues in the CDR3. V was clipped by 5 bases and J by 4 bases; unmatched bases: 17. Here the CDR3 reads CASSDPPSGGSVGNTIYF. CDR3 DNA: TGTGCCAGCAGTGATCCCCCGTCAGGGGGTTCGGTCGGAAACACCATATATTTT.

This clonotype was picked up many times. The rearrangement links TRBV4-2 to TRBJ2-1, with 15 bases identical to TRBD2. Per the germline V gene, CDR1 is LGHNA and CDR2 is YNFKEQ. V lost 4 bases and J lost 2; bases outside the gene matches: 6. The CDR3 is made up of 18 amino acids. This CDR3 is CASSPRTSGRATYNEQFF. Here the CDR3 DNA reads TGTGCCAGCAGCCCTCGGACTAGCGGGAGGGCCACCTACAATGAGCAGTTCTTC.

In DNA form, the CDR3 reads TGTGCCAGCAGCCGGACTAGCGGGAGACAGGCCTACAATGAGCAGTTCTTC. It codes for CASSRTSGRQAYNEQFF. The chain is built from TRBV7-6 and TRBJ2-1; 13 nucleotides match TRBD2. V lost 5 bases and J lost 2; bases outside the gene matches: 6. CDR1 and CDR2 from the germline V gene are SGHVS and FNYEAQ. CDR3 length: 17 residues.

This clonotype showed up many times. The chain joins TRBV12-3 or TRBV12-4 to TRBJ2-5; D may be TRBD1 (5 bases). Trimming removed 5 bases at V and 1 base at J, with 11 bases between. This CDR3 region has 14 residues. CDR3 DNA: TGTGCCAGCAGTCCGGACATCCGCCAAGAGACCCAGTACTTC. It translates to CASSPDIRQETQYF.

Ten or more counts support this clonotype. V is TRBV25-1 and J is TRBJ2-2; 7 bases align to TRBD2. The germline CDR1 and CDR2 sequences are MGHDK and SYGVNS. This CDR3 spans 15 amino acids. The V segment lost 4 bases and the J segment 6 bases; nucleotides outside the gene matches: 8. CDR3 in DNA: TGTGCCAGCAGTGTAGTGGGAGGGCCCGCCGGGGAGCTGTTTTTT. Its protein is CASSVVGGPAGELFF. The full variable domain, in which reference TRBV25-1 and TRBJ2-2 provide the parts outside the CDR3, is EADIYQTPRYLVIGTGKKITLECSQTMGHDKMYWYQQDPGMELHLIHYSYGVNSTEKGDLSSESTVSRIRTEHFPLTLESARPSHTSQYLCASSVVGGPAGELFFGEGSRLTVL.

Many counts were recorded for this clonotype. CDR3 bases: TGCAGTGCTAGAAACCGGGACAGGGGCGATCAGCCCCAGCATTTT. Amino acid sequence: CSARNRDRGDQPQHF. The genes are TRBV20-1 and TRBJ1-5; 10 nucleotides agree with TRBD1. This CDR3 contains 15 residues. Germline V lookup: CDR1 DFQATT, CDR2 SNEGSKA (reference sequence). The V and J ends lost 2 bases and 5 bases, in that order; junction bases with no gene match: 6.

This clonotype occurred many times. The chain links TRBV29-1 to TRBJ2-1; D possibly corresponds to TRBD1 (5 bases). The CDR3 sequence is 17 residues long. The germline V and J ends were trimmed by 4 bases and 5 bases, with 24 bases remaining between them. The germline V gene encodes CDR1 SQVTM and CDR2 ANQGSEA. The CDR3, as DNA: TGCAGCGTTGTGGGGTTTGGGGCCAGTTCCTATCACAATGAGCAGTTCTTC. Encoded protein: CSVVGFGASSYHNEQFF.

Many counts were recorded for this clonotype. The J gene is TRBJ2-1, the V gene TRBV7-8; TRBD1 might be the D (7 bases). This CDR3 contains 16 residues. Germline loops: CDR1 SGHVS, CDR2 FQNEAQ. V was cut by 5 bases and J by 0 bases, with 14 bases left in between. The CDR3, as DNA: TGTGCCAGCAGCCGGGGGACAGAGAGCTCCTACAATGAGCAGTTCTTC. It is translated as CASSRGTESSYNEQFF.

This clonotype was seen many times. The chain combines TRBV20-1 with TRBJ1-5; no reliable D call. This CDR3 spans 15 amino acids. V dropped 0 bases and J dropped 0 bases, with 9 bases sitting between them. Germline CDR1 is DFQATT and CDR2 is SNEGSKA (reference sequence). The CDR3 DNA reads as TGCAGTGCTAGAGATGGACGGAATAGCAATCAGCCCCAGCATTTT. This codes for CSARDGRNSNQPQHF.

The gene calls are TRBV6-1 and TRBJ2-5; TRBD1 is a possible D gene (5 bases). The V and J ends lost 6 bases and 2 bases respectively, with 13 bases between them. The germline V gene encodes CDR1 MNHNS and CDR2 SASEGT. There are 14 residues in the CDR3. The CDR3 DNA reads TGTGCCAGCAGCCCTTTCCACAGGCAAGAGACCCAGTACTTC. This codes for CASSPFHRQETQYF.

The rearrangement uses TRBV6-1 and TRBJ2-3, with 10 bases that match TRBD2. V trimming: 6 bases; J trimming: 7 bases; junction bases outside the gene matches: 10. Germline assignment: CDR1 MNHNS and CDR2 SASEGT. This CDR3 is built from 15 residues. CDR3 sequence reads: CASSKPGLARNTQYF. DNA for the CDR3: TGTGCCAGCAGCAAGCCGGGACTAGCGCGTAATACGCAGTATTTT.

In this sample, this clonotype turned up many times. This chain uses TRBV5-1 with TRBJ2-2; unclear D gene. The CDR3 totals 14 residues. Germline CDR1 and CDR2: SGHRS and YFSETQ. The V end was cut by 4 bases, the J end by 1 base, with 8 bases between. The CDR3 bases are TGCGCCAGCAGCGGCGGCGGGAACACCGGGGAGCTGTTTTTT. This codes for CASSGGGNTGELFF.

This clonotype has more than one count but fewer than ten. CDR3 loop: CASSFGLAGPSEQFF. The DNA for the CDR3 is TGTGCCAGCAGCTTTGGCCTAGCGGGGCCAAGTGAACAGTTCTTC. The chain is built from TRBV7-2 and TRBJ2-1; 9 positions agree with TRBD2. CDR1 and CDR2 from the germline V gene are SGHTA and FQGNSA. V was pared by 3 bases and J by 13 bases, with 13 bases of the junction left unmatched. The CDR3 totals 15 residues. Variable domain in full (rest from reference TRBV7-2 and TRBJ2-1): GAGVSQSPSNKVTEKGKDVELRCDPISGHTALYWYRQSLGQGLEFLIYFQGNSAPDKSGLPSDRFSAERTGGSVSTLTIQRTQQEDSAVYLCASSFGLAGPSEQFFGPGTRLTVL.

This sequence joins TRBV3-1 and TRBJ2-6; tentatively, D is TRBD1 or TRBD2 (6 bases each). Germline V CDR1 and CDR2: LGHDT, YNNKEL (reference sequence). Between the trimmed V and J ends, which lost 1 base and 1 base, there was a span of 14 bases. The CDR3 consists of 18 residues. CDR3 residues: CASSQVWGAQSGANVLTF. CDR3 DNA sequence: TGTGCCAGCAGCCAAGTCTGGGGGGCGCAATCTGGGGCCAACGTCCTGACTTTC.

This clonotype came up a few times. The chain links TRBV5-1 to TRBJ2-4; 7 bases align to TRBD1. The V gene's germline CDR1 is SGHRS and CDR2 YFSETQ. V gave up 5 bases and J gave up 1 base; unmatched junction bases: 12. CDR3 size: 17 residues. This chain's CDR3 is CASRRSGTVGAKNIQYF. The CDR3 nucleotides are TGCGCCAGCAGGCGCTCCGGGACAGTGGGCGCCAAAAACATTCAGTACTTC.